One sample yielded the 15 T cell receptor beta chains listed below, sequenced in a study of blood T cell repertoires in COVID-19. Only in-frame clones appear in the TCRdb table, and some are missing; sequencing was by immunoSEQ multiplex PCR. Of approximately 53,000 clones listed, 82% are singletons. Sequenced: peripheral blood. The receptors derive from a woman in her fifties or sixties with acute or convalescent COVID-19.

The CDR3 sequence is CSVLAGNYEQYF. The CDR3 bases are TGCAGCGTCCTAGCTGGGAATTACGAGCAGTACTTC. This chain connects TRBV29-1 to TRBJ2-7; perhaps TRBD2 as D (5 bases). V was clipped by 6 bases and J by 4 bases, with 13 bases between them. The CDR3 loop spans 12 amino acids. Per the germline V gene, CDR1 is SQVTM and CDR2 is ANQGSEA.

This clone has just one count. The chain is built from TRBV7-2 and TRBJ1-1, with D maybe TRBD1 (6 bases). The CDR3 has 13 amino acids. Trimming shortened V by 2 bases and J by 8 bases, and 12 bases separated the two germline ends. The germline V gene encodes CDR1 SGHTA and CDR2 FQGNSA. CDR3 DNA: TGTGCCAGCAGCTTACAGCGACAGGCGGAAGCTTTCTTT. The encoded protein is CASSLQRQAEAFF.

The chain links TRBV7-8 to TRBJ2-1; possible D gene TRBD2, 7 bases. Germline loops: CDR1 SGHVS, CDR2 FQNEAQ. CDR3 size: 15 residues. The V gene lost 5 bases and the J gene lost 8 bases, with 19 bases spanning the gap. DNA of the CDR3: TGTGCCAGCAGCCGTAGGGGGGGGAAAATCGATGAGCAGTTCTTC. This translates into CASSRRGGKIDEQFF. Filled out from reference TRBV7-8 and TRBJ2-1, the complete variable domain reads GAGVSQSPRYKVAKRGQDVALRCDPISGHVSLFWYQQALGQGPEFLTYFQNEAQLDKSGLPSDRFFAERPEGSVSTLKIQRTQQEDSAVYLCASSRRGGKIDEQFFGPGTRLTVL.

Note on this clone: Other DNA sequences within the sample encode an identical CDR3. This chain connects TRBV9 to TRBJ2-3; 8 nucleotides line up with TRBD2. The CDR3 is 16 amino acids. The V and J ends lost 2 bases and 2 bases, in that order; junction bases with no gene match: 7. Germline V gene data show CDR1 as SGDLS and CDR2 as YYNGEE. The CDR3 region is CASSVSSGGSTDTQYF. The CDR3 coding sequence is TGTGCCAGCAGCGTCTCCAGCGGGGGATCCACAGATACGCAGTATTTT.

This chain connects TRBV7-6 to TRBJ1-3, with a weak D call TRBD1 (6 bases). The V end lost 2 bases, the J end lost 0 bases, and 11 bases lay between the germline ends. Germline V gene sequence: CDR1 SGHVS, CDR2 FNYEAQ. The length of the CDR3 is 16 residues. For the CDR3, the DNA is TGTGCCAGCAGCTTACCCACAGGGTTCTCTGGAAACACCATATATTTT. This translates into CASSLPTGFSGNTIYF.

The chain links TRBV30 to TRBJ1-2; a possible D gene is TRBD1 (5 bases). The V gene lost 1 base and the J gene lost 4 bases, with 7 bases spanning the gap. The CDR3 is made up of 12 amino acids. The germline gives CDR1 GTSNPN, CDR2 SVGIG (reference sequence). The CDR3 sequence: CAWSGQLYGYTF. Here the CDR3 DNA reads TGTGCCTGGAGTGGACAGCTCTATGGCTACACCTTC.

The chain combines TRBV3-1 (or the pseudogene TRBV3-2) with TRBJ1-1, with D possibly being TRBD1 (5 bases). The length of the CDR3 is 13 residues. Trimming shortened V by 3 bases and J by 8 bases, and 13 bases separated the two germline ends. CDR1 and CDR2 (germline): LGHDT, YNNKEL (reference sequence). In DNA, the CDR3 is TGTGCCAGCAGCCAGGAAGGGGCCCAAGAAGCTTTCTTT. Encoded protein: CASSQEGAQEAFF.

CDR3 coding DNA: TGTGCCAGTAGTATCCTGAGGGACTTCAACTATGGCTACACCTTC. Its protein product is CASSILRDFNYGYTF. The chain has TRBV19 and TRBJ1-2; perhaps TRBD1 as D (5 bases). Per germline, CDR1 LNHDA and CDR2 SQIVND (reference sequence). This CDR3 is 15 amino acids long. The V end lost 3 bases, the J end lost 2 bases, and 13 bases lay between the germline ends.

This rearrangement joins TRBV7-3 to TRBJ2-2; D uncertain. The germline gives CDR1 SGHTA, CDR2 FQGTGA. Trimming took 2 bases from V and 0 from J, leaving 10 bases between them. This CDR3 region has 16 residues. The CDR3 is CASSLRKQTNTGELFF. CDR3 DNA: TGTGCCAGCAGCTTACGCAAACAAACGAACACCGGGGAGCTGTTTTTT. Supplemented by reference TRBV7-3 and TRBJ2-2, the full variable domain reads GAGVSQTPSNKVTEKGKYVELRCDPISGHTALYWYRQSLGQGPEFLIYFQGTGAADDSGLPNDRFFAVRPEGSVSTLKIQRTERGDSAVYLCASSLRKQTNTGELFFGEGSRLTVL.

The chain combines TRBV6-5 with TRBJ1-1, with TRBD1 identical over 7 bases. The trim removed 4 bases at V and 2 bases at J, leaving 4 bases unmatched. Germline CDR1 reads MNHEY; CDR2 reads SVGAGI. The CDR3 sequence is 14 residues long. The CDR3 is CASSFGQENTEAFF. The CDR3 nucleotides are TGTGCCAGCAGTTTCGGACAGGAAAACACTGAAGCTTTCTTT.

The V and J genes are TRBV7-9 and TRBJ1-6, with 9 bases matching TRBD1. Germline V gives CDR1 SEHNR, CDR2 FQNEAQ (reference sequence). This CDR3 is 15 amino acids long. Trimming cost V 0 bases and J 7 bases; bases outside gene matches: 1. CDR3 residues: CASSLAGQGNSPLHF. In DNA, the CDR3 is TGTGCCAGCAGCTTAGCGGGACAGGGAAATTCACCCCTCCACTTT.

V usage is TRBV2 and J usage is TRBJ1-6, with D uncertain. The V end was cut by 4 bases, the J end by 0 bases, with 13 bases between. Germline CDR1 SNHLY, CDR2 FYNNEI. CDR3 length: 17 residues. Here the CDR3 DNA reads TGTGCCAGCAGTGTGTCGGGGATTAGCTCCTATAATTCACCCCTCCACTTT. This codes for CASSVSGISSYNSPLHF.

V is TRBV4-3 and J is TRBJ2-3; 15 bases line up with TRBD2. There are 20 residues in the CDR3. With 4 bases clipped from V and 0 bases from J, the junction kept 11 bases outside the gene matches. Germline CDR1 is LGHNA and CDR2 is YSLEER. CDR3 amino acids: CASSLLAGGTSGGSTDTQYF. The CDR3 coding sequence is TGCGCCAGCAGCCTTCTCGCCGGAGGGACTAGCGGGGGGAGCACAGATACGCAGTATTTT.

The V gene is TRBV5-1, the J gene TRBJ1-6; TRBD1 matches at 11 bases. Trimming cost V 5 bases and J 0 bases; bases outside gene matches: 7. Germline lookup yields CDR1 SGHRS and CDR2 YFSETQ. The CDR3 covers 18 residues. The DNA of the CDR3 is TGCGCCAGCAGACCAGGACAGGGGGCGAACTCCTATAATTCACCCCTCCACTTT. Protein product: CASRPGQGANSYNSPLHF.

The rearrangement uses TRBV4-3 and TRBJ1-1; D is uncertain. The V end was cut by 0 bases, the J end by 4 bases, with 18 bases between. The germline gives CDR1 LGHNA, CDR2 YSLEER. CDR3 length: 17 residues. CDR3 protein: CASSQEEGQLGSTEAFF. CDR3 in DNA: TGCGCCAGCAGCCAAGAAGAGGGCCAATTGGGGTCCACTGAAGCTTTCTTT.